This T cell receptor beta chain was sequenced during a study of blood T cell repertoires in COVID-19. At the level of the study: Samples taken during acute and convalescent COVID-19 were collected in the United States, Italy and Spain. The analysed material was cDNA or gDNA that came from T cells, B-cell-depleted T cells, or PBMCs.

Only one count was recorded for this clone. The trim removed 0 bases at V and 6 bases at J, leaving 10 bases unmatched. CDR3 size: 16 residues. The germline CDR1 and CDR2 sequences are SGHTA and FQGNSA. Method: immunoSEQ multiplex PCR; TCRdb's copy keeps in-frame clones and lacks some. The data show about 220,000 clones, 75% to 90% seen once. The sample was peripheral blood. J is TRBJ1-1 and V is TRBV7-2, with TRBD1 matching 7 bases. This TCR was recovered from a human donor in a cohort sampled during active COVID-19. The CDR3 region has the DNA TGTGCCAGCAGCTTAGCGCGCGTAGGGGGCTTAGCTGAAGCTTTCTTT. Translating it yields CASSLARVGGLAEAFF.